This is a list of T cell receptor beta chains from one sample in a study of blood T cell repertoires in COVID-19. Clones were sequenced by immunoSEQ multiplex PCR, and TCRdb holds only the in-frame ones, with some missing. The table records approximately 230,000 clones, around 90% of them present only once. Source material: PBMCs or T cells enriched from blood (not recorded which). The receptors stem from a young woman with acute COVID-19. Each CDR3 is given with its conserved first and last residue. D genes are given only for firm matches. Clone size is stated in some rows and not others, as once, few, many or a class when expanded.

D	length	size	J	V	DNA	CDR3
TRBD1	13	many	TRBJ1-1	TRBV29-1	TGCAGCGTGGACAGGCCCGAGAACACTGAAGCTTTCTTT	CSVDRPENTEAFF
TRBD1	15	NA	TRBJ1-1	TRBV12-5	TGTGCTAGTGGTTTGCCGGACAGGGTGGGTACTGAAGCTTTCTTT	CASGLPDRVGTEAFF
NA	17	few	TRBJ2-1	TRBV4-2	TGTGCCAGCAGCCCAGCAGGGAGGCAAAACTCCTACAATGAGCAGTTCTTC	CASSPAGRQNSYNEQFF
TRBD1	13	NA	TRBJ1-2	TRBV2	TGTGCCAGCAGGACAGGGAAGACTGGGGGCTACACCTTC	CASRTGKTGGYTF
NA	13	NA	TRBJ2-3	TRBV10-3	TGTGCCATTACGACAGGACGCACAGATACGCAGTATTTT	CAITTGRTDTQYF
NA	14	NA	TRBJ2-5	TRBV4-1	TGCGCCAGCAGCCAAGTCGCGTACCAAGAGACCCAGTACTTC	CASSQVAYQETQYF
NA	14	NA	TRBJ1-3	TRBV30	TGTGCCTGGAGATACGGCGGCTCTGGAAACACCATATATTTT	CAWRYGGSGNTIYF
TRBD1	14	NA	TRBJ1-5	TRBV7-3	TGTGCCAGCAGCTTCCCGGACAGGGGCCCGCCCCAGCATTTT	CASSFPDRGPPQHF
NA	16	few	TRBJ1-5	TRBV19	TGTGCCAGTAGTATAGAAGAAACAGGTCTGGGTCAGCCCCAGCATTTT	CASSIEETGLGQPQHF
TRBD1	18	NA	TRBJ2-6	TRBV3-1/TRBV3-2	TGTGCCAGCAGCCATGCCACAGGGACAGGGGGTGGGGCCAACGTCCTGACTTTC	CASSHATGTGGGANVLTF
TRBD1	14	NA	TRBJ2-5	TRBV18	TGTGCCAGCTCACCAACGGACAGGGGGGAGACCCAGTACTTC	CASSPTDRGETQYF
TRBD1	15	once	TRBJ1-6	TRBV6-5	TGTGCCAGCAGAGCGGACAGGGGTTTAAATTCACCCCTCCACTTT	CASRADRGLNSPLHF
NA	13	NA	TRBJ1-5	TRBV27	TGTGCCAGCAGTTTAAGATCACAGGCTGCCCAGCATTTT	CASSLRSQAAQHF
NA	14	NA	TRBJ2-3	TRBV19	TGTGCCAGTAGCGAGGGGGACGGCACAGATACGCAGTATTTT	CASSEGDGTDTQYF
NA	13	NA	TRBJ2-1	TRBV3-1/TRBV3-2	TGTGCCAGCAGCCAAGATTCCGTGAATGAGCAGTTCTTC	CASSQDSVNEQFF
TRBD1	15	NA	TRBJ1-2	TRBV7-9	TGTGCCAGCAGCTTAGCTGAGGGCCAGGGGGAAGGCTACACCTTC	CASSLAEGQGEGYTF
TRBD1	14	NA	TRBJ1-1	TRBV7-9	TGTGCCAGCAGCTTCATGGACAGGAGCACTGAAGCTTTCTTT	CASSFMDRSTEAFF
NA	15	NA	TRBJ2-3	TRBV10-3	TGTGCCATCAGTGTAGGTGGGCAGATCACAGATACGCAGTATTTT	CAISVGGQITDTQYF
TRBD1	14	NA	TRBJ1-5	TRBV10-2	TGCGCCAGCGGACAGGGTTGGGGCAATCAGCCCCAGCATTTT	CASGQGWGNQPQHF
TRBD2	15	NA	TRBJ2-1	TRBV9	TGTGCCAGCAGCGTAGCTCCTAGCGGGGACAATGAGCAGTTCTTC	CASSVAPSGDNEQFF
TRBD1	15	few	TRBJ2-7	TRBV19	TGTGCCAGTAGTATCGGGACAGGAAGCTCCTACGAGCAGTACTTC	CASSIGTGSSYEQYF
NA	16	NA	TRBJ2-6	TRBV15	TGTGCCACCAGCAGAGATAGTTCCTCTGGGGCCAACGTCCTGACTTTC	CATSRDSSSGANVLTF
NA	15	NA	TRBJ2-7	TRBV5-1	TGCGCCAGCAGCCCGAGGGGGGGCCAAACCTACGAGCAGTACTTC	CASSPRGGQTYEQYF
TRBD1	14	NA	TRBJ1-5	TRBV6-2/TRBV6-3	TGTGCCAGCAGTTACGGACAGGGGGTTCAGCCCCAGCATTTT	CASSYGQGVQPQHF
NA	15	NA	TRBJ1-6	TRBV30	TGTGCCTGGAGTGAGGGGTTAGGGTGGGATTCACCCCTCCACTTT	CAWSEGLGWDSPLHF
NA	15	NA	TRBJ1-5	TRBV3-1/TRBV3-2	TGTGCCAGCAGCCAAGATGGAGCAAGCAATCAGCCCCAGCATTTT	CASSQDGASNQPQHF
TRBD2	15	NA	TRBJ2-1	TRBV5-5	TGTGCCAGCAGCTTACTTGCGGGAGTCTCCAATGAGCAGTTCTTC	CASSLLAGVSNEQFF
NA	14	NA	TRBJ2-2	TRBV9	TGTGCCAGCAGCGTTGACAAGAACACCGGGGAGCTGTTTTTT	CASSVDKNTGELFF
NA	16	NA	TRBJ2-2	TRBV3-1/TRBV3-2	TGTGCCAGCAGCCAAGAAACCCTATTTGGCACCGGGGAGCTGTTTTTT	CASSQETLFGTGELFF
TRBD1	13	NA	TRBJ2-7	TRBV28	TGTGCCAGCCGTACAGGGGGCCTAGACGAGCAGTACTTC	CASRTGGLDEQYF
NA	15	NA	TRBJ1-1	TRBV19	TGTGCCAGTAGTATAAATACGAACGGGAACACTGAAGCTTTCTTT	CASSINTNGNTEAFF
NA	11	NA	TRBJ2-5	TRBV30	TGTGCCTGGCAGGGAGGCGAGACCCAGTACTTC	CAWQGGETQYF
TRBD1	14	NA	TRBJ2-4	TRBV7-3	TGTGCCAGCAGCTCGGGACAGGAGGGGGACATTCAGTACTTC	CASSSGQEGDIQYF
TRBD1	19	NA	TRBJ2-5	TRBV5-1	TGCGCCAGCTCTTATCCGGCGACAGGGGGCAGTCCGTCCCAAGAGACCCAGTACTTC	CASSYPATGGSPSQETQYF
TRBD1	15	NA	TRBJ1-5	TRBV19	TGTGCCAGTAGTCCAGGGACAGGGGGCAATCAGCCCCAGCATTTT	CASSPGTGGNQPQHF
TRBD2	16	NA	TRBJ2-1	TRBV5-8	TGTGCCAGCAGCCCCGTCCCGGGACTAGACTCCAATGAGCAGTTCTTC	CASSPVPGLDSNEQFF
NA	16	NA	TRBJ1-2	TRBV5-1	TGCGCCAGCAGCTTGGAACTAGACACCACTAACTATGGCTACACCTTC	CASSLELDTTNYGYTF
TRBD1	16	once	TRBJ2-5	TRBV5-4	TGTGCCAGCAGCCATGGGACAGGGGCACCTCAAGAGACCCAGTACTTC	CASSHGTGAPQETQYF
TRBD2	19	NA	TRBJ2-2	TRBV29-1	TGCAGCGTCCACATGGGACTAGCGGGAGGGGCTGAGAACACCGGGGAGCTGTTTTTT	CSVHMGLAGGAENTGELFF
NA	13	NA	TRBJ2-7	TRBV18	TGTGCCAGCTCACCCTCCTACTCCTACGAGCAGTACTTC	CASSPSYSYEQYF
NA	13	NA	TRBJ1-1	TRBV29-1	TGCAGCGTTGACCCGCAGGGTCACACTGAAGCTTTCTTT	CSVDPQGHTEAFF
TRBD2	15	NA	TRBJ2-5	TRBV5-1	TGCGCCAGCAGCTTACAGCGGGGGCCACAAGAGACCCAGTACTTC	CASSLQRGPQETQYF
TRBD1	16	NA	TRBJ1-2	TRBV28	TGTGCCAGCAGTCTCCCCGGGACAGGGGAACACTATGGCTACACCTTC	CASSLPGTGEHYGYTF
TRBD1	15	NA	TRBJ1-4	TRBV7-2	TGTGCCAGCAGCTGGCCGGGACAGGGGGGTGAAAAACTGTTTTTT	CASSWPGQGGEKLFF
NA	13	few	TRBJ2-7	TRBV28	TGTGCCAGTGAGACGGAGAGCTCCTACGAGCAGTACTTC	CASETESSYEQYF